This TCR beta chain was recorded in a study of blood T cells in healthy people across ages. Whole-study results and caveats: Per million T cells, TCR beta diversity dropped about linearly as age rose.

As regards this clonotype: Its specificity is unknown.

Primers used in a second PCR of about 7 to 12 cycles were a sample-barcoded 5' primer and a J-beta primer mix. Each single sample gave us at least 3 million CDR3-containing paired-end reads. TCRdb re-derived calls from the 5' RACE reads in MiXCR, one entry per CDR3 protein. The sample consists of about 780,000 distinct CDR3 sequences, about 42% of them appearing once. Sample: blood. The sequence came from a man of 80 years or more in good health.

This chain's CDR3 is CAWSWGQGNTEAFF. CDR3 in DNA: TGTGCCTGGAGCTGGGGACAGGGGAACACTGAAGCTTTCTTT. The rearrangement links TRBV30 to TRBJ1-1; 9 bases are shared with TRBD1. CDR1 is GTSNPN, CDR2 SVGIG, per germline (reference sequence). The junction had 3 bases not matched to a gene; V was cut back by 3 bases and J by 1 base. CDR3 size: 14 residues.